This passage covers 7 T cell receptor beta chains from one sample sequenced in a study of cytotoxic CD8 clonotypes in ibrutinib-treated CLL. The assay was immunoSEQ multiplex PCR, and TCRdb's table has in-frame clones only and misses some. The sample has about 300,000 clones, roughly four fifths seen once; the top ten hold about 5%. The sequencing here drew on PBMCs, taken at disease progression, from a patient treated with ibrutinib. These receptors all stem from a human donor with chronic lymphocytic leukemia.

In DNA form, the CDR3 reads TGTGCCAGCAGCCCCTCGGACAGGGACTACGAGCAGTACTTC. Translation gives CASSPSDRDYEQYF. The genes are TRBV9 and TRBJ2-7, with 8 bases matching TRBD1. The CDR3 extends over 14 amino acids. Germline values: CDR1 SGDLS, CDR2 YYNGEE. V lost 4 bases, J lost 3 bases, and 6 bases stayed unmatched. Using reference TRBV9 and TRBJ2-7 for the parts outside the CDR3, the full variable domain is DSGVTQTPKHLITATGQRVTLRCSPRSGDLSVYWYQQSLDQGLQFLIQYYNGEERAKGNILERFSAQQFPDLHSELNLSSLELGDSALYFCASSPSDRDYEQYFGPGTRLTVT.

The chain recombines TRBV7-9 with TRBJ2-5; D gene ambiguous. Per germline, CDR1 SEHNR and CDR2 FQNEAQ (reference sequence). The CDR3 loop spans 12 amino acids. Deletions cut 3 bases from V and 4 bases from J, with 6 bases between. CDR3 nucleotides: TGTGCCAGCAGCTTTTATTCAGAGACCCAGTACTTC. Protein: CASSFYSETQYF.

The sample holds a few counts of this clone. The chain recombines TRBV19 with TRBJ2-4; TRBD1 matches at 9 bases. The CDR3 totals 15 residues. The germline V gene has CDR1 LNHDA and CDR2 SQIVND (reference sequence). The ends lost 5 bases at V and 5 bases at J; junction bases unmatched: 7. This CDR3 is CASSVTGTGQNIQYF. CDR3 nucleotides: TGTGCCAGTAGTGTTACCGGGACAGGGCAAAACATTCAGTACTTC.

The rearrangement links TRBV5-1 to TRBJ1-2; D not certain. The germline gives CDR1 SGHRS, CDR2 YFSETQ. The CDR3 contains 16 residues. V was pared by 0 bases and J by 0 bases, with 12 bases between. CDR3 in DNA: TGCGCCAGCAGCTTGGTACGCCAGGAAGCTAACTATGGCTACACCTTC. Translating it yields CASSLVRQEANYGYTF.

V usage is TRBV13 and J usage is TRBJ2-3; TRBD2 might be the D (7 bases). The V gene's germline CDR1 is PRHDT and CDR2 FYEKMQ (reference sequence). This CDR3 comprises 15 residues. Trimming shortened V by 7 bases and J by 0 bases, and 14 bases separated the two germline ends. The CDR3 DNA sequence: TGTGCCAGCACCCCCGGGGGGCGGAGCACAGATACGCAGTATTTT. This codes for CASTPGGRSTDTQYF.

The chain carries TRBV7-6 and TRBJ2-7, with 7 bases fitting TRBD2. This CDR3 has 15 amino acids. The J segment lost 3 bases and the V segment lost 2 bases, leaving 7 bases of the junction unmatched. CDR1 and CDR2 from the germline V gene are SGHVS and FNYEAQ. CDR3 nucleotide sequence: TGTGCCAGCAGCTTACTAGCGGAATCAGACTACGAGCAGTACTTC. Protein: CASSLLAESDYEQYF.

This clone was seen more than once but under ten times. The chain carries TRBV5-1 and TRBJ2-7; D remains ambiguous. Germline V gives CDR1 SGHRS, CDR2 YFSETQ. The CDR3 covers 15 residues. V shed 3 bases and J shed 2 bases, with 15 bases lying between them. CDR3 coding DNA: TGCGCCAGCAGCTCAAGCCGAGGTTGGGCCTACGAGCAGTACTTC. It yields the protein CASSSSRGWAYEQYF.